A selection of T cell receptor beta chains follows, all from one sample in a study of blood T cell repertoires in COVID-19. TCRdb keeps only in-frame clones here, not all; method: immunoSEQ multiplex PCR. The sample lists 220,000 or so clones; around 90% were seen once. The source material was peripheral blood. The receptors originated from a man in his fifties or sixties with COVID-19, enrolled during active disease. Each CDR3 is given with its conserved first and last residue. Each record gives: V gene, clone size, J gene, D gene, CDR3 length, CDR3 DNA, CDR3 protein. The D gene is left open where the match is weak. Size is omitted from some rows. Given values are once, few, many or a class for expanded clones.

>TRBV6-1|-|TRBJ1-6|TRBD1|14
TGTGCCAGCAGAGAGACAGGGAACAGTTCACCCCTCCACTTT
CASRETGNSSPLHF
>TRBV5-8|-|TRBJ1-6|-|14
TGTGCCAGCAGCTCCTCAGGGGAACGGTCACCCCTCCACTTT
CASSSSGERSPLHF
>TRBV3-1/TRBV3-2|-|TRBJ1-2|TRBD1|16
TGTGCCAGCAGCCCCGGGACAGCCCTTCTCTCTAGGGGCTACACCTTC
CASSPGTALLSRGYTF
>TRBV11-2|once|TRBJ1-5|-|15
TGTGCCAGCAGCTTAGGGGCAGGGAACAATCAGCCCCAGCATTTT
CASSLGAGNNQPQHF
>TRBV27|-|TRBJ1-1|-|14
TGTGCCAGCAGTTCCACTACGGTGAACACTGAAGCTTTCTTT
CASSSTTVNTEAFF
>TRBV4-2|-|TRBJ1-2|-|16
TGTGCCAGCAGCCAAGCCCGTGGGGGGACCAACTATGGCTACACCTTC
CASSQARGGTNYGYTF
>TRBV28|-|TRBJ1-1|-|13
TGTGCCAGCAGCCTGGGGCTTGGCACTGAAGCTTTCTTT
CASSLGLGTEAFF
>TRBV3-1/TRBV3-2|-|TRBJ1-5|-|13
TGTGCCAGCAGCCCCGAAGGGGTTCAGCCCCAGCATTTT
CASSPEGVQPQHF
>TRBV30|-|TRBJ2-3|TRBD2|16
TGTGCCTGGAGTACTAGACTAGCGGCTAACACAGATACGCAGTATTTT
CAWSTRLAANTDTQYF
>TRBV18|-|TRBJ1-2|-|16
TGTGCCAGCTCACCATTTCTTTTGTCAGGTACTGGTGGCTACACCTTC
CASSPFLLSGTGGYTF
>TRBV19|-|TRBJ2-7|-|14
TGTGCCAGTAGTATAGCCACAGGGACCTACGAGCAGTACTTC
CASSIATGTYEQYF
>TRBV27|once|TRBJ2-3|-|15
TGTGCCAGCAGTACGACTAAGCGTAGCACAGATACGCAGTATTTT
CASSTTKRSTDTQYF
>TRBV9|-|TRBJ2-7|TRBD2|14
TGTGCCAGCAGCCCACGGACTAGCGGTTACGAGCAGTACTTC
CASSPRTSGYEQYF
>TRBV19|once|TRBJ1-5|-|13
TGTGCCAGTAGTATAAGTACTAATCAGCCCCAGCATTTT
CASSISTNQPQHF
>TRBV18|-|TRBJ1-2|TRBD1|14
TGTGCCAGCTCACGCCGGGACAGGGACTATGGCTACACCTTC
CASSRRDRDYGYTF
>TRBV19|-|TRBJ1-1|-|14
TGTGCCAGTAGAGTGATGGGACAGAACACTGAAGCTTTCTTT
CASRVMGQNTEAFF
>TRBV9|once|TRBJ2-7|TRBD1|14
TGTGCCAGCAGCGCGGGACAGGACTCCTTGTGGCAGTACTTC
CASSAGQDSLWQYF
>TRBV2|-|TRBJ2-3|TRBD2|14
TGTGCCAGCAGCTCCGGGACTACCACAGATACGCAGTATTTT
CASSSGTTTDTQYF
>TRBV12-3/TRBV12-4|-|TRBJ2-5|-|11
TGTGCCAGCAGTTCTCTAGAGACCCAGTACTTC
CASSSLETQYF
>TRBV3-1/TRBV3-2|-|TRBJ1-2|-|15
TGTGCCAGCAGCCCCGTCCTAAGGAGTGGCGCTGGCTACACCTTC
CASSPVLRSGAGYTF
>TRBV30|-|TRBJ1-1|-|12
TGTGCCTGGAGTGTAAGGGGTTCTGAAGCTTTCTTT
CAWSVRGSEAFF
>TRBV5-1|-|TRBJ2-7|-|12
TGCGCCAGCAGCTTGCAGGGATACGAGCAGTACTTC
CASSLQGYEQYF
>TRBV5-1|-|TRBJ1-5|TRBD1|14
TGCGCCAGCAGCCCCGGGACAGGGGACCAGCCCCAGCATTTT
CASSPGTGDQPQHF
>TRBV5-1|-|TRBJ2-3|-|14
TGCGCCAGCAGCGAGGGGGTGGGCACAGATACGCAGTATTTT
CASSEGVGTDTQYF
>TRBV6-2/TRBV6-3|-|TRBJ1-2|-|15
TGTGCCAGCAGCGACGGGTGGAATCTCAACTATGGCTACACCTTC
CASSDGWNLNYGYTF
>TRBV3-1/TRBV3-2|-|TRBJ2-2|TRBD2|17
TGTGCCAGCAGCCAAAGAAGGCTAGCGGGAAACACCGGGGAGCTGTTTTTT
CASSQRRLAGNTGELFF
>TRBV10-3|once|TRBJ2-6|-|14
TGTGCCATCAAGGAGGGCTCTGGGGCCAACGTCCTGACTTTC
CAIKEGSGANVLTF
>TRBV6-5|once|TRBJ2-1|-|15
TGTGCCAGCAGAGGGAGACATAACTCCTACAATGAGCAGTTCTTC
CASRGRHNSYNEQFF
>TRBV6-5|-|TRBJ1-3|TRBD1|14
TGTGCCAGCGGGGACAGGGCTGGTGGAAACACCATATATTTT
CASGDRAGGNTIYF
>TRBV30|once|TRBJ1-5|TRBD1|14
TGTGCCTGGACTCCGACAGGGCGGTTTCAGCCCCAGCATTTT
CAWTPTGRFQPQHF
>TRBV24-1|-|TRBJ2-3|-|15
TGTGCCACCAGTGATCCGAGGGAGAGGGCAGATACGCAGTATTTT
CATSDPRERADTQYF
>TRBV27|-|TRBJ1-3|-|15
TGTGCCAGCAGTTCGCACAACAGGGTTGGAAACACCATATATTTT
CASSSHNRVGNTIYF
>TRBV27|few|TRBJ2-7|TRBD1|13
TGTGCCAGCAGTTATCCAGGGGGCTGGGAGCAGTACTTC
CASSYPGGWEQYF
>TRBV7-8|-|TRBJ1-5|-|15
TGTGCCAGCAGCGAGACAGGTAATAGCAATCAGCCCCAGCATTTT
CASSETGNSNQPQHF
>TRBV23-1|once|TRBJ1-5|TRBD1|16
TGCGCCAGCAGTCCCCCGCCCGGACAGGTTAATCAGCCCCAGCATTTT
CASSPPPGQVNQPQHF
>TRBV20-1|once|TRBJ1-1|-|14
TGCAGTGCTAGTGATTTCCGGGGAAACGCTGAAGCTTTCTTT
CSASDFRGNAEAFF
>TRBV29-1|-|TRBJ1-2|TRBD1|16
TGCAGCGTTGAATGGCGGACAGGGGAAGCTAACTATGGCTACACCTTC
CSVEWRTGEANYGYTF
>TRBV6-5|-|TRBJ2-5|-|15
TGTGCCAGCAGTTCCCACAGGTCCCAGCCTGGGACCCAGTACTTC
CASSSHRSQPGTQYF
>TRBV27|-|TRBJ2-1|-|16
TGTGCCAGCAGTTTATTAGCGGTCAGCTCCTACAATGAGCAGTTCTTC
CASSLLAVSSYNEQFF
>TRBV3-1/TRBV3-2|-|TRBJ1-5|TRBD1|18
TGTGCCAGCAGCCAGGGGGCGGGCAGGACAGGGTTGATTCAGCCCCAGCATTTT
CASSQGAGRTGLIQPQHF
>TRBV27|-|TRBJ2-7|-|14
TGTGCCAGCAGTTTAAGCCACAGAACTGCCGAGCAGTACTTC
CASSLSHRTAEQYF
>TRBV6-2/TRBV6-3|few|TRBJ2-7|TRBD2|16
TGTGCCAGCAGTTACTCGATCGGCGGGAGGGCTCTCGAGCAGTACTTC
CASSYSIGGRALEQYF
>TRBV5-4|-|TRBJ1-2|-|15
TGTGCCAGCAGCTTGGGCCTAGGGGTAAACTATGGCTACACCTTC
CASSLGLGVNYGYTF
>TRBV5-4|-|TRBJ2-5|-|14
TGTGCCAGCAGCTCTTGGACCAGGGGTGGGACCCAGTACTTC
CASSSWTRGGTQYF
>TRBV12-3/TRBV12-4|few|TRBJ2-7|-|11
TGTGCCAGCAGCCGAGACTACGAGCAGTACTTC
CASSRDYEQYF
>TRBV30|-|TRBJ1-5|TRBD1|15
TGTGCCTGGAGCGACAGGGGTTATAGCAATCAGCCCCAGCATTTT
CAWSDRGYSNQPQHF
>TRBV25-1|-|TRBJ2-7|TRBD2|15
TGTGCCAGCAGTGGGGGTAGCGGGGTCTCCTACGAGCAGTACTTC
CASSGGSGVSYEQYF